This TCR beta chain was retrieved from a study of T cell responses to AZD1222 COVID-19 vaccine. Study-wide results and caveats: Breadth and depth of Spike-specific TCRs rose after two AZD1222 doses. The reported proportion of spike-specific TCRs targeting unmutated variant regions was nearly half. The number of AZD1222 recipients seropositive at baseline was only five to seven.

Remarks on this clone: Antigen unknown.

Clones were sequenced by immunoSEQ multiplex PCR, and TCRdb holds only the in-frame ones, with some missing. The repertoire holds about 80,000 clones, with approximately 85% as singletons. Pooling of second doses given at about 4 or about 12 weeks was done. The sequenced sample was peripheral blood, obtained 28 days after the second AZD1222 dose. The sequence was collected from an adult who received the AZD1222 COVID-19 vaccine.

The CDR3, as DNA: TGTGCCAGCAGTCCGGGACAGGGGGAGCGGCAGAGGAATACGCAGTATTTT. Translated, it gives CASSPGQGERQRNTQYF. The chain recombines TRBV27 with TRBJ2-3; 11 bases are a match to TRBD1. J was trimmed by 7 bases and V by 5 bases; bases with no gene match: 14. The CDR3 has 17 residues. CDR1 MNHEY and CDR2 SMNVEV come from the germline V gene (reference sequence).